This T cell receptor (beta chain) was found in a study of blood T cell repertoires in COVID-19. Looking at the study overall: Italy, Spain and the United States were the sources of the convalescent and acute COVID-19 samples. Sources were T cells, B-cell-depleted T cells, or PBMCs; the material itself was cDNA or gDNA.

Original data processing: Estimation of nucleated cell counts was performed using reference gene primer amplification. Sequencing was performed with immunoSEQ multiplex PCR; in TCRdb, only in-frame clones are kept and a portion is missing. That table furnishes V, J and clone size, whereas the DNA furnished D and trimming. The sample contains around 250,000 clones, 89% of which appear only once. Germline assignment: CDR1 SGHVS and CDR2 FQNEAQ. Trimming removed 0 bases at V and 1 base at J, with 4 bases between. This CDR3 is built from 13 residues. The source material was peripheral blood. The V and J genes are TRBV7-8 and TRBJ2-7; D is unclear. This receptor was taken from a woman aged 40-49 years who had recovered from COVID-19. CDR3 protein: CASSLAQSYEQYF. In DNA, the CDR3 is TGTGCCAGCAGCTTAGCACAGTCCTACGAGCAGTACTTC.